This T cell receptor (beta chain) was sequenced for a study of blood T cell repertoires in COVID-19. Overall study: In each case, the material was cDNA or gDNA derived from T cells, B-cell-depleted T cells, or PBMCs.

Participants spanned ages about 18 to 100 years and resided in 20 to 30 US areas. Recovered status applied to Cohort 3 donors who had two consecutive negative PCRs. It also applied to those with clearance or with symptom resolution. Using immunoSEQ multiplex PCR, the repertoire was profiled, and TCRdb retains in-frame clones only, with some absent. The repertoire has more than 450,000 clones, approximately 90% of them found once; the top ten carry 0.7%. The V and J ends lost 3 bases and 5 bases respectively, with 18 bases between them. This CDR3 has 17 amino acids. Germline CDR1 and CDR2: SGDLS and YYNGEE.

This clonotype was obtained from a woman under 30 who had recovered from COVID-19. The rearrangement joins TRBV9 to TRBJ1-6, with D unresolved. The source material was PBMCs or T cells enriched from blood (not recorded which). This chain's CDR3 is CASSAQVMPLDNSPLHF. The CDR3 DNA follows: TGTGCCAGCAGCGCTCAGGTGATGCCACTGGATAATTCACCCCTCCACTTT.